This TCR beta chain is drawn from a study of shared clonotypes between healthy human individuals. The study, taken as a whole, reports: Larger estimated richness was generally recorded for naive subsets relative to memory subsets. Clonotype sharing among donors, it was expected, would be affected by sequencing depth.

All donors were Caucasian adults living in Nashville, Tennessee. The CDR3 totals 13 residues. CDR1 and CDR2 (germline): KGHSH, LQKENI. This clone is a singleton in its sample. As yet, its antigen is unknown. TCRdb's table, derived via immunoSEQ multiplex PCR, lists solely in-frame clones and lacks some. The repertoire holds over 1.4 million clones, around 95% seen once, with roughly 1.2% in the top ten. The chain carries TRBV18 and TRBJ2-5, with a weak D call TRBD2 (5 bases). The closer fit of TRBJ2-7 to the DNA end suggests the J call may be wrong. The receptor was derived from a young man in good health. Specimen: naive CD4+ T cells sorted from blood. Subset defined: CD45RA+ positively selected. The CDR3 sequence: CASYLSGSGEQYF. The CDR3 DNA reads TGTGCCAGCTACCTGAGCGGATCGGGCGAGCAGTACTTC.